What follows are 4 T cell receptor beta chains derived from one specimen sequenced in a study of vaccination and CD4 T cells after COVID-19. The Oncomine TCR Beta short-read assay was applied to DNA of cultured CD4+ T cells. TCRdb called the PCR reads again in MiXCR, with one record for every CDR3 protein. The sample carries about 13,000 distinct CDR3 sequences, 35% recorded once. Their cognate antigens are unknown. Documented treatment: 10-day PBMC culture with coronavirus spike peptide pools or control peptides (ViraFEST assay). The specimen sequenced was CD4+ T cells from blood, cultured in vitro. These receptors were taken from a human donor who had recovered from COVID-19.

This chain links TRBV6-5 with TRBJ2-2; 9 bases align to TRBD1. With 4 bases clipped from V and 0 bases from J, the junction kept 3 bases outside the gene matches. CDR1 and CDR2 from the germline V gene are MNHEY and SVGAGI. This CDR3 has 16 amino acids. CDR3: CASSSTGGANTGELFF. DNA of the CDR3: TGTGCCAGCAGTTCCACAGGGGGCGCGAACACCGGGGAGCTGTTTTTT.

A few counts support this clonotype. V usage is TRBV2 and J usage is TRBJ2-2; possibly TRBD1 for D (7 bases). V gave up 6 bases and J gave up 4 bases, with 12 bases separating them. CDR1 and CDR2 (germline): SNHLY, FYNNEI. This CDR3 has 14 amino acids. CDR3 nucleotide sequence: TGTGCCAGCAGCCCCCAGGGGGGCACCGGGGAGCTGTTTTTT. Protein: CASSPQGGTGELFF.

This clonotype was seen a handful of times. The chain carries TRBV2 and TRBJ1-6; tentative D call: TRBD1 (5 bases). The V end was cut by 0 bases, the J end by 7 bases, with 16 bases between. This CDR3 region has 17 residues. Germline V lookup: CDR1 SNHLY, CDR2 FYNNEI. Here the CDR3 reads CASSEAWGRVRNSPLHF. Written as DNA, the CDR3 is TGTGCCAGCAGTGAAGCGTGGGGCAGGGTCAGGAATTCACCCCTCCACTTT.

This clonotype was detected a few times. This chain links TRBV20-1 with TRBJ1-2, with no clear D. CDR3 length: 12 amino acids. Germline V gene data show CDR1 as DFQATT and CDR2 as SNEGSKA (reference sequence). V dropped 6 bases and J dropped 4 bases, with 12 bases sitting between them. CDR3 protein: CSASSESYGYTF. Here the CDR3 DNA reads TGCAGTGCCAGCAGTGAAAGCTATGGCTACACCTTC.